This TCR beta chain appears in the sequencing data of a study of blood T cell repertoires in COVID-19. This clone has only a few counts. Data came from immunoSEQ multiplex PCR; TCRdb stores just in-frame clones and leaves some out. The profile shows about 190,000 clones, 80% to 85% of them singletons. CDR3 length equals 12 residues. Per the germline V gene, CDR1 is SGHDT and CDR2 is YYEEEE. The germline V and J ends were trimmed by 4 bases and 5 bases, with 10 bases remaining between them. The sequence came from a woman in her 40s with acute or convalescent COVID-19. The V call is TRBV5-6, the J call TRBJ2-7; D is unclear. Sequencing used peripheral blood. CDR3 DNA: TGTGCCAGCAGCGGCGACCGGGACGAGCAGTACTTC. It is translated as CASSGDRDEQYF.